This T cell receptor (beta chain) was captured in a study of shared clonotypes between healthy human individuals. Study observations and caveats: Non-shared clonotypes had lower generation probabilities than those shared by all four donors. Naive subsets generally exceeded memory subsets in estimated richness.

This clone is a singleton in its sample. Its target is not known. Measured with immunoSEQ multiplex PCR; TCRdb has only the in-frame clones, and not every one. The sample carries approximately 1,500,000 clones, around 98% recorded once. This TCR was recovered from a man younger than 45 in good health. Sequencing used naive CD4+ T cells sorted from blood. Sample subset: CD45RA+ positively selected.

CDR3 DNA: TGTGCCAGCAGCTCCAGGACTAGCGGGAGAATTAACGAGCAGTACTTC. It encodes CASSSRTSGRINEQYF. The chain employs TRBV7-2 and TRBJ2-7, with 13 bases matching TRBD2. Looked up from germline, CDR1 is SGHTA and CDR2 is FQGNSA. The CDR3 loop spans 16 amino acids. The junction had 8 bases not matched to a gene; V was cut back by 4 bases and J by 5 bases.